This T cell receptor (beta chain) is from a study of T-cell memory formation after mild COVID-19. The overall study: The two donors had largely donor-specific TCR clusters. Points from the study as a whole: Cross-reactive memory appears to have joined, as suggested by some responding clones showing up in pre-infection memory. Contracting CD4+ clones lay largely in CM and EM, with CD8+ ones residing in EMRA.

Researchers used 5'RACE with constant-segment primers to make TCR alpha and TCR beta cDNA libraries that carry sample barcodes and UMIs. TCRdb reprocessed the 5' RACE reads with MiXCR, giving one entry per CDR3 protein. Here the sample spans 250,000 to 400,000 distinct CDR3 sequences, about 13% being singletons. This clonotype has more than one count but fewer than ten. Its antigen is not identified. This sequence originates from a man younger than 35 who had mild COVID-19 (a few samples of this study predate the infection). Cell type and time point are not known. Sequencing was performed on PBMCs or a T cell subset sorted from them (not recorded which).

This chain's CDR3 is CASSLRAEEKLFF. CDR3 DNA: TGCGCCAGCAGCTTGAGGGCGGAAGAAAAACTGTTTTTT. The V call is TRBV5-1, the J call TRBJ1-4, with no clear D. CDR1 and CDR2 from the germline V gene are SGHRS and YFSETQ. V was trimmed by 1 base and J by 8 bases, leaving 9 bases between them. This CDR3 has 13 amino acids.